This T cell receptor beta chain came from a study of cytomegalovirus exposure and HLA in healthy donors. Findings and limits, study-wide: Among the CMV-associated chains, three were confirmed in vitro as specific for CMV antigens. Both high specificity and high sensitivity reportedly marked the classifier's diagnosis of cytomegalovirus status.

The donors (healthy individuals) were bone marrow donors. J was trimmed by 5 bases and V by 6 bases; bases with no gene match: 12. Per the germline V gene, CDR1 is LGHNA and CDR2 is YNFKEQ. The CDR3 runs 18 residues. The PCR ran on 60 Vbeta and 13 Jbeta primers. Sequencing was performed with immunoSEQ multiplex PCR; in TCRdb, only in-frame clones are kept and a portion is missing. This table holds 90,000 to 140,000 clones, 12% to 15% found once. This clone came up a few times. The antigen remains undetermined. The V gene is TRBV4-2, the J gene TRBJ2-5; TRBD2 agrees at 16 bases. Sequencing input: PBMCs. The sequence came from a female donor in good health and CMV-seronegative. CDR3 sequence reads: CASSTGTSGGAGRETQYF. The CDR3 nucleotides read TGTGCCAGCAGTACCGGGACTAGCGGGGGGGCCGGGAGGGAGACCCAGTACTTC.